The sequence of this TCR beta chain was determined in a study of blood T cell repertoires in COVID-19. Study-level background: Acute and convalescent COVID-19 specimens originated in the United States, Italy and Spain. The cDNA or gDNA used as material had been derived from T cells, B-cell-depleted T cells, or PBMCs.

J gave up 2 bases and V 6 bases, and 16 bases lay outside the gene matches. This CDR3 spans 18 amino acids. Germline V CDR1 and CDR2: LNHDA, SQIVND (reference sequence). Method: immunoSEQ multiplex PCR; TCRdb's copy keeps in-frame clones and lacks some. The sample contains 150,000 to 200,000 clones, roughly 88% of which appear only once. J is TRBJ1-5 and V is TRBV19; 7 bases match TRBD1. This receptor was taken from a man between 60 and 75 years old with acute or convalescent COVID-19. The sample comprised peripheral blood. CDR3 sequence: CASRERAGTDYGNQPQHF. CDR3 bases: TGTGCCAGTAGGGAGAGAGCTGGGACAGACTATGGCAATCAGCCCCAGCATTTT.